This T cell receptor (beta chain) was sequenced for a study of blood T cell repertoires in COVID-19. This clone was recorded only once. Germline CDR1 SGHTA, CDR2 FQGNSA. The CDR3 is 15 residues long. The junction had 3 bases not matched to a gene; V was cut back by 3 bases and J by 3 bases. Using immunoSEQ multiplex PCR, the repertoire was profiled, and TCRdb retains in-frame clones only, with some absent. The table records approximately 240,000 clones, more than 70% of them present only once. The TCR was taken from a woman aged 40 to 50 who had recovered from COVID-19. This chain links TRBV7-2 with TRBJ2-2, with 8 bases fitting TRBD2. Source material: peripheral blood. The CDR3 spells CASSFLAGYTGELFF. Here the CDR3 DNA reads TGTGCCAGCAGCTTCTTAGCGGGATACACCGGGGAGCTGTTTTTT.